This TCR beta chain was identified during a study of blood T cells in healthy people across ages. Combining a sample-barcoded 5' primer with a J-beta primer mix, a second PCR ran for about 6 to 11 cycles. TCRdb analysed the 5' RACE reads with MiXCR anew, one entry per CDR3 protein. The table includes hundreds of thousands of distinct CDR3 sequences, around 25% detected once. Germline V CDR1 and CDR2: KGHDR, SFDVKD. The junction had 10 bases not matched to a gene; V was cut back by 2 bases and J by 1 base. The CDR3 loop spans 20 amino acids. In this sample, this clonotype turned up a few times. A further study also used this sample, focusing on T cells of mothers and their children.

Sequences were obtained from blood. This TCR was recovered from a boy aged 5-17 years in good health. V gene TRBV24-1 combines with J gene TRBJ2-1; TRBD2 aligns across 13 bases. In DNA, the CDR3 is TGTGCCACCAGTGATTCTCGGACTAGCGGGAGTTTGGGGTCCTACAATGAGCAGTTCTTC. As protein: CATSDSRTSGSLGSYNEQFF.